The T cell receptor beta chain under discussion was sequenced for a study of shared T cell receptors in the human thymus. The CDR3 is made up of 15 amino acids. The V gene's germline CDR1 is MGHDK and CDR2 SYGVNS. The germline V and J ends were trimmed by 3 bases and 0 bases, with 12 bases remaining between them. Using immunoSEQ multiplex PCR, the repertoire was profiled, and TCRdb retains in-frame clones only, with some absent. This sample carries 500,000 to 750,000 clones, 88% of them seen once, and the ten largest clones take 0.0095% to 0.011%. This clone appeared a single time. These records were also assigned to another study, of human thymus T cells. That report adds: Thymic and blood repertoires appeared to carry a bias in their V and J gene usage.

This TCR was sampled from a boy under two years old with a congenital heart defect. The sample consisted of thymocytes. J is TRBJ2-7 and V is TRBV25-1, with D hard to call. The CDR3 loop reads CASSDVAPDSYEQYF. The CDR3 DNA is TGTGCCAGCAGTGATGTGGCCCCTGACTCCTACGAGCAGTACTTC.